This T cell receptor beta chain was found in a study of CD8 T cells in Susac syndrome. Sequencing targeted TCR beta in blood CD8+ and CD4+ T cells. While CD8+ and CD4+ T cells were isolated negatively, TEMRA cells were enriched by FACS. Study-wide results and limits: The study conceded that relatively few individuals underwent its TCR sequencing and HLA analysis.

A word on this clonotype: Its matching antigen is unknown.

V was shortened by 0 bases and J by 5 bases, with 7 bases between the two germline ends. This CDR3 comprises 14 residues. Germline V gives CDR1 MNHEY, CDR2 SVGAGI. Reverse transcription used about 0.45 to 1 ug RNA and random hexamers. TCR beta CDR3 was amplified by immunoSEQ covering 54 Vbeta and 13 Jbeta. From the immunoSEQ multiplex PCR reads, TCRdb called clonotypes with MiXCR, one entry per CDR3 protein. The table records approximately 68,000 distinct CDR3 sequences, about 95% of them present only once. The chain combines TRBV6-5 with TRBJ1-4, with no clear D. Sequencing input: CD8+ T cells from PBMCs. This sequence was found in a human donor with multiple sclerosis. The CDR3 loop is CASSYSPSNEKLFF. In DNA, the CDR3 is TGTGCCAGCAGTTACTCCCCAAGCAATGAAAAACTGTTTTTT.